The next 20 T cell receptor beta chains were all read from a single sample in a study of blood T cell repertoires in COVID-19. Only in-frame clones appear in the TCRdb table, and some are missing; sequencing was by immunoSEQ multiplex PCR. Of about 61,000 clones detected, more than 60% appear once; the ten largest clones hold approximately 6%. The sample taken for sequencing was peripheral blood. These receptors were collected from a woman aged 70-85 years with acute or convalescent COVID-19.

This clone was counted a few times. The V call is TRBV7-3, the J call TRBJ2-7; tentatively, D is TRBD1 (6 bases). Germline V gives CDR1 SGHTA, CDR2 FQGTGA. V lost 5 bases, J lost 4 bases, and 21 bases lay in between. CDR3 length: 16 amino acids. The CDR3 protein is CASSLRTARSSYEQYF. The CDR3, as DNA: TGTGCCAGCAGCCTAAGGACAGCTAGGTCCTCTTACGAGCAGTACTTC.

This clone appeared many times. DNA for the CDR3: TGTGCCAGCAGCCCCAGGGTCCCCCTTAGCACAGATACGCAGTATTTT. Its translation: CASSPRVPLSTDTQYF. The chain recombines TRBV11-1 with TRBJ2-3, with D possibly being TRBD1 (5 bases). This CDR3 region has 16 residues. V gave up 5 bases and J gave up 0 bases, with 15 bases separating them. CDR1 SGHAT and CDR2 FQDESV come from the germline V gene (reference sequence).

Notes on this clone: One end of the junction fails to match germline, which may point to a read error. The V and J genes are TRBV5-4 and TRBJ1-4; 7 nucleotides align to TRBD1. The CDR3 is 14 amino acids. The germline V gene encodes CDR1 SGHNT and CDR2 YYREEE (reference sequence). CDR3 nucleotides: TGTGCCAGCAGCACCGACAGGGTTAATGAAAATCTGTTTTTT. Encoded protein: CASSTDRVNENLFF.

The chain links TRBV6-5 to TRBJ1-1, with D unresolved. Per the germline V gene, CDR1 is MNHEY and CDR2 is SVGAGI. The V gene lost 5 bases and the J gene lost 5 bases, with 15 bases spanning the gap. The CDR3 sequence is 14 residues long. CDR3 DNA: TGTGCCAGCAGTACACGATGGGGAGGTACTGAAGCTTTCTTT. Translation gives CASSTRWGGTEAFF.

The J gene is TRBJ1-4, the V gene TRBV2, with D uncertain. V was cut by 4 bases and J by 5 bases, with 11 bases left in between. CDR3 length equals 14 residues. The germline CDR1 and CDR2 sequences are SNHLY and FYNNEI. CDR3 in amino acids: CASSAMAYNEKLFF. CDR3 nucleotides: TGTGCCAGCAGTGCGATGGCTTACAATGAAAAACTGTTTTTT.

The CDR3 DNA follows: TGTGCCAGCAGCTTAACAGGGAATTCACCCCTCCACTTT. It yields the protein CASSLTGNSPLHF. The chain is built from TRBV11-2 and TRBJ1-6, with a possible D match to TRBD1 (6 bases). The CDR3 runs 13 residues. The germline CDR1 and CDR2 sequences are SGHAT and FQNNGV. V was pared by 2 bases and J by 7 bases, with 6 bases between.

This clone was recorded a few times. The V gene is TRBV9, the J gene TRBJ2-1, with 9 bases lining up with TRBD2. Germline V gene lookup returns CDR1 SGDLS and CDR2 YYNGEE. Trimming took 3 bases from V and 3 from J; bases not matched to a gene: 1. This CDR3 contains 14 residues. The DNA of the CDR3 is TGTGCCAGCAGCGAGACTAGCGGCTACAATGAGCAGTTCTTC. It specifies CASSETSGYNEQFF.

This chain connects TRBV18 to TRBJ2-3, with 14 nucleotides matching TRBD2. The V gene's germline CDR1 is KGHSH and CDR2 LQKENI. The CDR3 contains 16 residues. Trimming at V came to 0 bases and at J to 5 bases, leaving 1 base not matched to a gene. This CDR3 is CASSPPGLAGGDTQYF. In DNA form, the CDR3 reads TGTGCCAGCTCACCACCCGGACTAGCGGGGGGAGATACGCAGTATTTT.

This clone was picked up a small number of times. The same CDR3 arises from other DNA sequences in this sample as well. The genes are TRBV2 and TRBJ2-7, with 7 nucleotides matching TRBD2. Losses at the gene ends were 2 bases for V and 0 bases for J; bases not matched to a gene: 13. This CDR3 region has 18 residues. Germline-derived CDR1 and CDR2 are SNHLY and FYNNEI. This CDR3 reads CASSESPSSGVYSYEQYF. The DNA for the CDR3 is TGTGCCAGCAGTGAATCCCCTTCCAGCGGGGTATACTCCTACGAGCAGTACTTC.

The J gene is TRBJ2-3, the V gene TRBV25-1; 7 positions match TRBD2. V was pared by 6 bases and J by 2 bases, with 11 bases of the junction left unmatched. Germline V gives CDR1 MGHDK, CDR2 SYGVNS. The CDR3 is 16 amino acids. CDR3 residues: CASSPRGAGLTDTQYF. As DNA, the CDR3 is TGTGCCAGCAGCCCCCGGGGAGCGGGGCTCACAGATACGCAGTATTTT. Full variable domain (rest looked up from reference TRBV25-1 and TRBJ2-3): EADIYQTPRYLVIGTGKKITLECSQTMGHDKMYWYQQDPGMELHLIHYSYGVNSTEKGDLSSESTVSRIRTEHFPLTLESARPSHTSQYLCASSPRGAGLTDTQYFGPGTRLTVL.

This clone was seen a single time. The V and J genes are TRBV5-4 and TRBJ1-3; 8 bases map to TRBD1. The germline gives CDR1 SGHNT, CDR2 YYREEE (reference sequence). The CDR3 is made up of 13 amino acids. V lost 5 bases to trimming and J lost 7 bases; unmatched junction nucleotides: 5. The CDR3 here is CASSDDRGNTIYF. The CDR3 region has the DNA TGTGCCAGCAGTGACGACAGGGGTAACACCATATATTTT.

J is TRBJ2-3 and V is TRBV7-3, with 7 bases lining up with TRBD1. Germline loops: CDR1 SGHTA, CDR2 FQGTGA. The V segment lost 4 bases and the J segment 0 bases; nucleotides outside the gene matches: 7. This CDR3 is built from 16 residues. CDR3 protein: CASSSLGGASTDTQYF. DNA of the CDR3: TGTGCCAGCAGCTCCCTAGGGGGCGCGAGCACAGATACGCAGTATTTT. The variable domain in full, with the rest retrieved from reference TRBV7-3 and TRBJ2-3, is GAGVSQTPSNKVTEKGKYVELRCDPISGHTALYWYRQSLGQGPEFLIYFQGTGAADDSGLPNDRFFAVRPEGSVSTLKIQRTERGDSAVYLCASSSLGGASTDTQYFGPGTRLTVL.

V is TRBV2 and J is TRBJ2-3; D is possibly TRBD2 (5 bases). The germline CDR1 and CDR2 sequences are SNHLY and FYNNEI. There are 13 residues in the CDR3. The V and J ends lost 7 bases and 6 bases respectively, with 14 bases between them. The CDR3 loop reads CASKEAPGDTQYF. The CDR3 nucleotides are TGTGCCAGCAAGGAGGCCCCCGGGGATACGCAGTATTTT.

The chain couples TRBV5-4 to TRBJ1-4, with 7 bases identical to TRBD1. CDR1 is SGHNT and CDR2 is YYREEE in the germline V gene (reference sequence). V was clipped by 3 bases and J by 3 bases; unmatched bases: 2. CDR3 length equals 14 residues. The chain's CDR3 is CASSYQGANEKLFF. DNA of the CDR3: TGTGCCAGCAGCTATCAGGGGGCTAATGAAAAACTGTTTTTT.

The V call is TRBV28, the J call TRBJ2-5, with TRBD2 identical over 8 bases. Germline lookup yields CDR1 MDHEN and CDR2 SYDVKM. This CDR3 is built from 16 residues. The junction had 10 bases not matched to a gene; V was cut back by 3 bases and J by 4 bases. The CDR3 reads CASSFGLTSGGETQYF. CDR3 DNA sequence: TGTGCCAGCAGTTTCGGACTAACTAGCGGAGGAGAGACCCAGTACTTC.

The rearrangement links TRBV9 to TRBJ2-3; tentative D call: TRBD1 (5 bases). V was cut by 0 bases and J by 1 base, with 9 bases left in between. Germline lookup yields CDR1 SGDLS and CDR2 YYNGEE. The CDR3 length is 15 residues. CDR3 region: CASSVEGFRTDTQYF. The CDR3 DNA reads as TGTGCCAGCAGCGTAGAGGGGTTCCGCACAGATACGCAGTATTTT.

The chain is built from TRBV2 and TRBJ1-2; D gene unclear. Germline lookup yields CDR1 SNHLY and CDR2 FYNNEI. V lost 3 bases and J 3 bases, leaving 5 bases between the germline ends. There are 12 residues in the CDR3. CDR3 sequence (DNA): TGTGCCAGCAGTGAGAGCCACTATGGCTACACCTTC. This translates into CASSESHYGYTF.

This clone turned up a few times. CDR3 nucleotide sequence: TGTGCCAGCAGCCAAAGGTCCGGGACAGTTTCACGAGGTGGGGAGCTGTTTTTT. Protein sequence: CASSQRSGTVSRGGELFF. The chain has TRBV3-1 (or the pseudogene TRBV3-2) and TRBJ2-2; 7 positions match TRBD1. The CDR3 totals 18 residues. J gave up 8 bases and V 2 bases, and 17 bases lay outside the gene matches. Germline V CDR1 and CDR2: LGHDT, YNNKEL (reference sequence).

This clone was seen only once. This CDR3 reads CASSRGGEQETQYF. The CDR3 bases are TGTGCCAGCAGCCGTGGGGGGGAACAAGAGACCCAGTACTTC. The chain uses TRBV7-9 and TRBJ2-5, with 7 bases that match TRBD2. The germline gives CDR1 SEHNR, CDR2 FQNEAQ (reference sequence). V lost 5 bases, J lost 2 bases, and 5 bases stayed unmatched. The CDR3 loop spans 14 amino acids.

This chain uses TRBV3-1 (or the pseudogene TRBV3-2) with TRBJ1-1; weak D call: TRBD1 (5 bases). The CDR3 spans 14 residues. V was trimmed by 4 bases and J by 1 base, leaving 10 bases between them. Germline V gene data show CDR1 as LGHDT and CDR2 as YNNKEL (reference sequence). For the CDR3, the DNA is TGTGCCAGCAGCCCTCGCGACAGGAACACTGAAGCTTTCTTT. Protein sequence: CASSPRDRNTEAFF.